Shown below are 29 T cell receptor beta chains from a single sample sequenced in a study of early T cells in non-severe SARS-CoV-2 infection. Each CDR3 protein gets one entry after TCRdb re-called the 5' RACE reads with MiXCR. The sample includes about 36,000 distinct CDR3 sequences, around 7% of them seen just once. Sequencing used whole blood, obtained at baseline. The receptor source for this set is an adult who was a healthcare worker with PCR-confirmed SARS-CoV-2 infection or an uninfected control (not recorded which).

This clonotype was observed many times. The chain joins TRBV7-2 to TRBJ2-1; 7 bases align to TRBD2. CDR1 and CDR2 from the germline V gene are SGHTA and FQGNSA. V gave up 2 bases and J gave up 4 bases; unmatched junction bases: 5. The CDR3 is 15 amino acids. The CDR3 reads CASSLSGANYNEQFF. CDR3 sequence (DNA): TGTGCCAGCAGCTTAAGCGGGGCTAATTACAATGAGCAGTTCTTC.

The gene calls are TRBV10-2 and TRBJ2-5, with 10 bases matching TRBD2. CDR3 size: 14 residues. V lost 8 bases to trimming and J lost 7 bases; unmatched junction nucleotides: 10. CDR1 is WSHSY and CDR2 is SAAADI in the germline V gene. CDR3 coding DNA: TGCGCCAGCCTCTCAGCGGGAGGGGAGGGGACCCAGTACTTC. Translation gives CASLSAGGEGTQYF.

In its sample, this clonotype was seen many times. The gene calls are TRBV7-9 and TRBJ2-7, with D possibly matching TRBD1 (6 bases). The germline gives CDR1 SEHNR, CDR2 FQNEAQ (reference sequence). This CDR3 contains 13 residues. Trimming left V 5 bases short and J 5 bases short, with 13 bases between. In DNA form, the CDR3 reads TGTGCCAGCAGCCCGAACACAGGGAACGAGCAGTACTTC. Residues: CASSPNTGNEQYF.

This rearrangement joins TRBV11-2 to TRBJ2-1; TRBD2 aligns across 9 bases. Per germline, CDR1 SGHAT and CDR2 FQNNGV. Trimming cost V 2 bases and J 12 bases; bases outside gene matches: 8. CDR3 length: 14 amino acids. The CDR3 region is CASSLIRGRARQFF. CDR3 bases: TGTGCCAGCAGCTTAATTCGCGGGAGGGCAAGGCAGTTCTTC.

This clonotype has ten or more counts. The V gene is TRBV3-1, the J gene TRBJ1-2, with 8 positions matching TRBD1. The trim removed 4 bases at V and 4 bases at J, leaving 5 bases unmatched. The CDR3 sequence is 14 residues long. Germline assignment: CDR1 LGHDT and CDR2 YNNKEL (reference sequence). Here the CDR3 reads CASSLRDRGYGYTF. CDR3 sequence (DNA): TGTGCCAGCAGCCTCCGAGACAGGGGCTATGGCTACACCTTC.

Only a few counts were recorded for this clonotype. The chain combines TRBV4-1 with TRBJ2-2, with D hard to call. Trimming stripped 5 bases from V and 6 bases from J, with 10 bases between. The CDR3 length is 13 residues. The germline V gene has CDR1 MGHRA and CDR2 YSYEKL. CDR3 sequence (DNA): TGCGCCAGCAGCAACCCTGGGGCCGGGGAGCTGTTTTTT. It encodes CASSNPGAGELFF.

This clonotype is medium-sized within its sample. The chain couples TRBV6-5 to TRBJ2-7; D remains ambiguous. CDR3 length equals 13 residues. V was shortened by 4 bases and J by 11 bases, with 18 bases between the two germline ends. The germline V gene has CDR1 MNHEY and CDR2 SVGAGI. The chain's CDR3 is CASSSPRRGSKYF. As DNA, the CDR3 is TGTGCCAGCAGTTCCCCGCGTCGCGGTAGTAAGTACTTC.

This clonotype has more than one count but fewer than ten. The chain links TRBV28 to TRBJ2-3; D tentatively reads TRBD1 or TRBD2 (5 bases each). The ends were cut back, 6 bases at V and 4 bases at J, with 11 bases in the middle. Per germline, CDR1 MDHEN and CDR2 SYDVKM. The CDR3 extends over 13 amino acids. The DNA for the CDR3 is TGTGCCAGCAGCCCCCGGGGCCCAGATACGCAGTATTTT. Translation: CASSPRGPDTQYF.

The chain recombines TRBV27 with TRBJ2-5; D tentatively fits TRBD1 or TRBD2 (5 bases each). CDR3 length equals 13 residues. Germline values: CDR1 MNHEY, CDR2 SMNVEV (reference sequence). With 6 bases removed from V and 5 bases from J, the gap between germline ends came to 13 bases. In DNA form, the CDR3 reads TGTGCCAGCAGCCGCTTAGAGGGGGAGACCCAGTACTTC. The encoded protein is CASSRLEGETQYF.

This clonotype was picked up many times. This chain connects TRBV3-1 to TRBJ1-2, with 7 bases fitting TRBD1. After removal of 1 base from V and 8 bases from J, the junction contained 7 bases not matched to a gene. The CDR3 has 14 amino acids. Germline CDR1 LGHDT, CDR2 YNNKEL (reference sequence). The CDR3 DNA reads TGTGCCAGCAGCCAAGTCAGGAACAGGGGCGGCTACACCTTC. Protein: CASSQVRNRGGYTF. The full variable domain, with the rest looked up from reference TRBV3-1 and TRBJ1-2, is DTAVSQTPKYLVTQMGNDKSIKCEQNLGHDTMYWYKQDSKKFLKIMFSYNNKELIINETVPNRFSPKSPDKAHLNLHINSLELGDSAVYFCASSQVRNRGGYTFGSGTRLTVV.

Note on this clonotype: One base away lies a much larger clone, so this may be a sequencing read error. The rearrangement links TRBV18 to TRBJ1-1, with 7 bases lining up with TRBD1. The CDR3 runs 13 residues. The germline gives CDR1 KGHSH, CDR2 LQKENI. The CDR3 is CTSSPGTDTEAFF. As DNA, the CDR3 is TGTACCAGCTCACCCGGGACAGACACTGAAGCTTTCTTT.

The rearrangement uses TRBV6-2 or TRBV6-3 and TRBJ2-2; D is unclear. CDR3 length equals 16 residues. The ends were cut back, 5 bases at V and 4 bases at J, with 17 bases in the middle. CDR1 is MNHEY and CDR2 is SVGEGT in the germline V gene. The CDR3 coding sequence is TGTGCCAGCAGTCCGCTCGGAGATAGGGTCACCGGGGAGCTGTTTTTT. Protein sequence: CASSPLGDRVTGELFF.

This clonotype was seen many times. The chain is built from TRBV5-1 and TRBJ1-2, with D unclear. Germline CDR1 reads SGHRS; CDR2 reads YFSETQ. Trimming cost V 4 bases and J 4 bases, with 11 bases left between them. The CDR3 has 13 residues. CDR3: CASSPNDLYGYTF. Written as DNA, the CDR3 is TGCGCCAGCAGCCCAAACGACCTCTATGGCTACACCTTC.

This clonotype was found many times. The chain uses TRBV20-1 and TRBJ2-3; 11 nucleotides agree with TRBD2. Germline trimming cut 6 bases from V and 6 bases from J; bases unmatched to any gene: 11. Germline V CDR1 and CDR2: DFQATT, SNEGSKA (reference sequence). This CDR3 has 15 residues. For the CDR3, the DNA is TGCAGTGCACCCAATCGGGCTAGCGGGGGGGATACGCAGTATTTT. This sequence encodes CSAPNRASGGDTQYF.

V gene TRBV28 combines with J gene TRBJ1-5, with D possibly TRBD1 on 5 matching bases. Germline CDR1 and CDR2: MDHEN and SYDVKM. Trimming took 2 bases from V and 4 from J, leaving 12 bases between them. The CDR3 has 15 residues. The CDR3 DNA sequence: TGTGCCAGCAGTTTAATCCGGGGCAGAAATCAGCCCCAGCATTTT. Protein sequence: CASSLIRGRNQPQHF.

CDR3 coding DNA: TGTGCCAGCAGTACCCTACTAGCGACGGAGACCCAGTACTTC. This sequence encodes CASSTLLATETQYF. This chain uses TRBV28 with TRBJ2-5, with 7 bases aligning to TRBD2. The J segment lost 5 bases and the V segment lost 5 bases, leaving 8 bases of the junction unmatched. CDR1 is MDHEN, CDR2 SYDVKM, per germline. The CDR3 covers 14 residues.

CDR3: CASSPGPTSTDTQYF. The CDR3 coding sequence is TGCGCCAGCAGCCCGGGACCTACTAGCACAGATACGCAGTATTTT. This chain links TRBV5-1 with TRBJ2-3; D might be TRBD1 or TRBD2, each matching 5 bases. The CDR3 is 15 amino acids. Per the germline V gene, CDR1 is SGHRS and CDR2 is YFSETQ. Trimming removed 4 bases at V and 0 bases at J, with 12 bases between.

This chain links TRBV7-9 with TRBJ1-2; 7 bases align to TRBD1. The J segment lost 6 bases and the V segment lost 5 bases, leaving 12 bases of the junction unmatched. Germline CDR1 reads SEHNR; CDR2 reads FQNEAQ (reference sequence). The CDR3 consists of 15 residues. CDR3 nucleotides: TGTGCCAGCAGCCCAAGATTTCAGGGGGAGGATGGCTACACCTTC. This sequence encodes CASSPRFQGEDGYTF.

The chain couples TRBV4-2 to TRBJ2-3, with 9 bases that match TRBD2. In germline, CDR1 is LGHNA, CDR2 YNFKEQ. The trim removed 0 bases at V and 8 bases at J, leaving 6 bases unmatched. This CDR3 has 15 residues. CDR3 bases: TGTGCCAGCAGCCAAGAGGCGGGAGGGCCGGGTACGCAGTATTTT. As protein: CASSQEAGGPGTQYF.

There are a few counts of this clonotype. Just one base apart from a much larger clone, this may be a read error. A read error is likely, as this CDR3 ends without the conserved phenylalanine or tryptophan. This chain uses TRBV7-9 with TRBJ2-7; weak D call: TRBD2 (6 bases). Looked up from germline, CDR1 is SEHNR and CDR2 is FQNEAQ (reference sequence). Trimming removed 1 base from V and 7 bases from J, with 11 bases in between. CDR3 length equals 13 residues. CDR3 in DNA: TGTGCCAGCAGCTTAGAACTAGCTGGGGAGCAGTACCTC. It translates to CASSLELAGEQYL.

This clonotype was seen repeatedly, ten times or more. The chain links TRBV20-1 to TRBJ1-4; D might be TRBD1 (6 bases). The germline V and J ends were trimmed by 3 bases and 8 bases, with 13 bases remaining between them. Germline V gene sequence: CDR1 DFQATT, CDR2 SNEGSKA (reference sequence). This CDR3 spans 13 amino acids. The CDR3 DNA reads TGCAGTGCTAGGGGGGCAGGGGAGGAAAAACTGTTTTTT. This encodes CSARGAGEEKLFF.

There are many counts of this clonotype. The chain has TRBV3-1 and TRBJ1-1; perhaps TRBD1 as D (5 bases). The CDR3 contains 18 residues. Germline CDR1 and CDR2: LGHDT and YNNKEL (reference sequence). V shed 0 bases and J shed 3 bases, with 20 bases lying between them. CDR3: CASSQDRSGGAGDTEAFF. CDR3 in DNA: TGTGCCAGCAGCCAAGACCGATCGGGAGGGGCCGGGGACACTGAAGCTTTCTTT.

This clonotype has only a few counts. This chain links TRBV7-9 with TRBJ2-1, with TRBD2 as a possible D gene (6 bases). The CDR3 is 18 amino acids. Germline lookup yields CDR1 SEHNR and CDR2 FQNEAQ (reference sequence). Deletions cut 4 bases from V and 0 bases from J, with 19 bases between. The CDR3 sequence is CASSSSETRVSSYNEQFF. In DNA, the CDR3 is TGTGCCAGCAGCTCTAGCGAGACTAGGGTTAGCTCCTACAATGAGCAGTTCTTC.

CDR3 sequence reads: CASSYSWRGDEQYF. In DNA, the CDR3 is TGTGCCAGCAGTTACTCTTGGAGGGGGGACGAGCAGTACTTC. The rearrangement links TRBV6-5 to TRBJ2-7, with D perhaps being TRBD1 or TRBD2 (6 bases each). The germline V gene has CDR1 MNHEY and CDR2 SVGAGI. The V end lost 0 bases, the J end lost 5 bases, and 11 bases lay between the germline ends. This CDR3 is built from 14 residues.

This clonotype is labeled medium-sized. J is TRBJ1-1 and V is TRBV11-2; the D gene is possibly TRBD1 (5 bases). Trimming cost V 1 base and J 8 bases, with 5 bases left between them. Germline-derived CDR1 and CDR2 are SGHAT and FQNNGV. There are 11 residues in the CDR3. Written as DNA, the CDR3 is TGTGCCAGCAGCTTAGGGACAGAAGCTTTCTTT. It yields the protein CASSLGTEAFF. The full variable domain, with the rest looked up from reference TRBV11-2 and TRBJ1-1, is EAGVAQSPRYKIIEKRQSVAFWCNPISGHATLYWYQQILGQGPKLLIQFQNNGVVDDSQLPKDRFSAERLKGVDSTLKIQPAKLEDSAVYLCASSLGTEAFFGQGTRLTVV.

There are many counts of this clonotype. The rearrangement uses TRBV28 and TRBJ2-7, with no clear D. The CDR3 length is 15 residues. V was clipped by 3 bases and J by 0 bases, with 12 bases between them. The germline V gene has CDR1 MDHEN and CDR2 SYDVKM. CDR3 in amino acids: CASSFRRSSSYEQYF. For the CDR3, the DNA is TGTGCCAGCAGTTTCCGGCGGTCGAGCTCCTACGAGCAGTACTTC.

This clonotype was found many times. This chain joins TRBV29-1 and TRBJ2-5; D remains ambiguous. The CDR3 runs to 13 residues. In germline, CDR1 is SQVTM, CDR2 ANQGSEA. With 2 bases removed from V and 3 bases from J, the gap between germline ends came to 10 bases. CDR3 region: CSVELRPKETQYF. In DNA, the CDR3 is TGCAGCGTTGAATTACGCCCGAAAGAGACCCAGTACTTC.

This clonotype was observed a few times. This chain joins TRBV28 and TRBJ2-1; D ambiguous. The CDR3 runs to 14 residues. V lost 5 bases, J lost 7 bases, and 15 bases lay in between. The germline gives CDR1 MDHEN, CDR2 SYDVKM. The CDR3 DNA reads TGTGCCAGCAGTGAGACAATTCTGGGGAATGAGCAGTTCTTC. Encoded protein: CASSETILGNEQFF.

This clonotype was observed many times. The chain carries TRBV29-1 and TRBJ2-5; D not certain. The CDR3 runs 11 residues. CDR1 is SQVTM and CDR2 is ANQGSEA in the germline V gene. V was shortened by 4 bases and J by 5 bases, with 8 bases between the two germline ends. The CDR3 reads CSVAVRETQYF. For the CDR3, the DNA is TGCAGCGTTGCAGTTCGCGAGACCCAGTACTTC.